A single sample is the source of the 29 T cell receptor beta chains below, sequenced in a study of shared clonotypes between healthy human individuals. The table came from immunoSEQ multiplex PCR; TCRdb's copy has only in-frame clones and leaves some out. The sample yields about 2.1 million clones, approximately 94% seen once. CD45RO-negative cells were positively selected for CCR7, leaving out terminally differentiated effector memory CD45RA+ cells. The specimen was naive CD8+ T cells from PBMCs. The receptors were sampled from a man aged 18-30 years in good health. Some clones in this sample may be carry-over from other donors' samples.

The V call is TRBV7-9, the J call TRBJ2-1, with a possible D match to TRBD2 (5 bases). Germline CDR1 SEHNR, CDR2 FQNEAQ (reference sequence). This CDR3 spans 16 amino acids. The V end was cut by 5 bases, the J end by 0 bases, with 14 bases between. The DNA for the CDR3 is TGTGCCAGCAGCGCCAGGTCCCTAGCCTCCTACAATGAGCAGTTCTTC. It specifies CASSARSLASYNEQFF.

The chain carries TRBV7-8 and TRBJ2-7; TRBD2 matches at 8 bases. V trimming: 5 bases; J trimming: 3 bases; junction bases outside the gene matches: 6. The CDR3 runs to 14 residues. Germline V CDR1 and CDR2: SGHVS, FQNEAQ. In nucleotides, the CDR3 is TGTGCCAGCAGCCCCTGGACTAGCAGCTACGAGCAGTACTTC. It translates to CASSPWTSSYEQYF.

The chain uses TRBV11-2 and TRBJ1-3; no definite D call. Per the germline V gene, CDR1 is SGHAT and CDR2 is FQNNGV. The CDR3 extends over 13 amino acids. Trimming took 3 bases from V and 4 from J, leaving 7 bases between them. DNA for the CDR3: TGTGCCAGCAGCTTTTCCGTCGGAAACACCATATATTTT. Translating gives CASSFSVGNTIYF.

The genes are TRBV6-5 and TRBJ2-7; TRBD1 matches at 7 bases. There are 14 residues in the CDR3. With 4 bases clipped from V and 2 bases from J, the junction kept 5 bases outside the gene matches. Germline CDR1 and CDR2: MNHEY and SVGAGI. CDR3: CASSSWDSAYEQYF. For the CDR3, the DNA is TGTGCCAGCAGTTCTTGGGACAGCGCCTACGAGCAGTACTTC.

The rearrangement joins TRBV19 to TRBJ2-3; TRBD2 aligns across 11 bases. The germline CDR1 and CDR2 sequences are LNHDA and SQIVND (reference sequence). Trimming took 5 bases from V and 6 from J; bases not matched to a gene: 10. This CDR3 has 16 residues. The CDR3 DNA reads TGTGCCAGTAGTTCCCGGCCGGGACTAGCGGCGGATACGCAGTATTTT. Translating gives CASSSRPGLAADTQYF.

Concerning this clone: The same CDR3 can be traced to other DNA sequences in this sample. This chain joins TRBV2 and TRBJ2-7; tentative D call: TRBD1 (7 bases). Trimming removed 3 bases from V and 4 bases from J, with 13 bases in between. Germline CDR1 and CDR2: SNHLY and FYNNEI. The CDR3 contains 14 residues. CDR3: CASSDGGRGYEQYF. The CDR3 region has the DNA TGTGCCAGCAGTGACGGGGGCAGGGGGTACGAGCAGTACTTC.

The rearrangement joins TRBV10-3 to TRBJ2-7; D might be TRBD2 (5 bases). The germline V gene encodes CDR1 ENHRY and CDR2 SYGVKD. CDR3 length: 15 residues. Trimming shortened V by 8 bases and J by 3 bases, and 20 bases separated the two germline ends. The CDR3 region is CAIAGGLLGFYEQYF. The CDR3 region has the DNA TGTGCCATCGCCGGCGGGCTTCTTGGCTTCTACGAGCAGTACTTC.

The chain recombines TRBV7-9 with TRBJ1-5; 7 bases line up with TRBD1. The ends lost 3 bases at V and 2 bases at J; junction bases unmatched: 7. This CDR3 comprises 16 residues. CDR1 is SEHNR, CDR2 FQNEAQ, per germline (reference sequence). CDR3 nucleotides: TGTGCCAGCAGCTTGTCCCAGGGGGATCGCAATCAGCCCCAGCATTTT. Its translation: CASSLSQGDRNQPQHF.

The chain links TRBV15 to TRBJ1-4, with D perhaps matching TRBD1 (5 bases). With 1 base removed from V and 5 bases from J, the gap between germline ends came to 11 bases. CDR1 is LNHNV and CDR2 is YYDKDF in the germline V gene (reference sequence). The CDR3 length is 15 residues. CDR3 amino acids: CATSRVTAENEKLFF. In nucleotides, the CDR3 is TGTGCCACCAGCAGAGTGACAGCCGAGAATGAAAAACTGTTTTTT.

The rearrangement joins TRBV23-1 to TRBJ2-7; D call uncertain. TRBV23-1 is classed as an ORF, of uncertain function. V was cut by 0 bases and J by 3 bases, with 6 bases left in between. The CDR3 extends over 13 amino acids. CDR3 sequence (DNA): TGCGCCAGCAGTCAATCGGCCCACTACGAGCAGTACTTC. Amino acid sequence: CASSQSAHYEQYF.

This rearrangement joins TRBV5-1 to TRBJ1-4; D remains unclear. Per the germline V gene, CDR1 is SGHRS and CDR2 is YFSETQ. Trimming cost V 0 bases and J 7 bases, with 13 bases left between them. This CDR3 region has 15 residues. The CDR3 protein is CASSLGSALSEKLFF. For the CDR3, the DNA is TGCGCCAGCAGCTTGGGGTCCGCCCTTAGTGAAAAACTGTTTTTT.

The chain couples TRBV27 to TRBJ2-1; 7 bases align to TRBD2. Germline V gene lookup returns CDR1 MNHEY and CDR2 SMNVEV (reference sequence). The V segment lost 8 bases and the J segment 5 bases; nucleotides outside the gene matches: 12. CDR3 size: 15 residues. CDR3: CASGLTAGDHNEQFF. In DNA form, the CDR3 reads TGTGCCAGCGGGTTAACTGCGGGAGACCACAATGAGCAGTTCTTC.

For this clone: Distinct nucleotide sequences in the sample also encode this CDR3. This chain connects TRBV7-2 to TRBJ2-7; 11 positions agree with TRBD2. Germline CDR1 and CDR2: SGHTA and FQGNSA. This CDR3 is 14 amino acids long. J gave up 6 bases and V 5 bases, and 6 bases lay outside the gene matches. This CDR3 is CASSTRLAGSEQYF. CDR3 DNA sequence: TGTGCCAGCAGCACGAGACTAGCGGGATCCGAGCAGTACTTC.

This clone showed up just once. CDR3 protein: CASSLSGGTNYEQYF. The CDR3 DNA reads as TGTGCCAGCAGTTTATCGGGCGGAACGAACTACGAGCAGTACTTC. The V call is TRBV27, the J call TRBJ2-7; D ambiguous. V was trimmed by 0 bases and J by 3 bases, leaving 12 bases between them. Germline V gene sequence: CDR1 MNHEY, CDR2 SMNVEV (reference sequence). The CDR3 length is 15 residues.

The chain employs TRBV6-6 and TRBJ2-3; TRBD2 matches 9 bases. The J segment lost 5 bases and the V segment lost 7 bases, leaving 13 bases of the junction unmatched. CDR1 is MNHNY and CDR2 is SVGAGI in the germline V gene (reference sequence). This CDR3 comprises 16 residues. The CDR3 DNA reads TGTGCCAGCATCAACGGGGCGGGAGGGCCGGTAGATACGCAGTATTTT. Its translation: CASINGAGGPVDTQYF.

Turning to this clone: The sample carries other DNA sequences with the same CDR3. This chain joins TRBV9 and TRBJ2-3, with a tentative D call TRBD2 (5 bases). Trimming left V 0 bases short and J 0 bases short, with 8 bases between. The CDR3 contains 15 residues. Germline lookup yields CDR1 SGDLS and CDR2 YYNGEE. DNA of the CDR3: TGTGCCAGCAGCGTAGGGGGAGCTAGCACAGATACGCAGTATTTT. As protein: CASSVGGASTDTQYF.

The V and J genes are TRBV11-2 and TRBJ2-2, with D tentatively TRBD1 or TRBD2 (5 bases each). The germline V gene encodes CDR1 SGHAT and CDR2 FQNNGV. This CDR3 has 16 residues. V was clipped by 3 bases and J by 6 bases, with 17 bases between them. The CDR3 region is CASSLGPGPVAGELFF. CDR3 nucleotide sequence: TGTGCCAGCAGCTTGGGCCCGGGACCCGTAGCCGGGGAGCTGTTTTTT.

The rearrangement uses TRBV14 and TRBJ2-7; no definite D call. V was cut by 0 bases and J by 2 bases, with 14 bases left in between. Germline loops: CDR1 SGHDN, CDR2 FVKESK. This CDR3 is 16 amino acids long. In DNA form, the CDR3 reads TGTGCCAGCAGCCAAGATGTACGAGCGAACACCTACGAGCAGTACTTC. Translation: CASSQDVRANTYEQYF.

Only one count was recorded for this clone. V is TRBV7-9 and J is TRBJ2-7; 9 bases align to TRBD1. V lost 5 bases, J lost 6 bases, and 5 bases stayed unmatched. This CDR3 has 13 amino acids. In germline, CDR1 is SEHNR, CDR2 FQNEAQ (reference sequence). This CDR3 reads CASSETTGGEQYF. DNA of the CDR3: TGTGCCAGCAGCGAGACGACAGGGGGCGAGCAGTACTTC.

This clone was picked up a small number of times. The CDR3 DNA follows: TGTGCCAGCAGCGTTGGCGGTATGAGCAATGAGCAGTTCTTC. Amino acids: CASSVGGMSNEQFF. J is TRBJ2-1 and V is TRBV9; D is uncertain. The CDR3 extends over 14 amino acids. The germline V gene has CDR1 SGDLS and CDR2 YYNGEE. V shed 2 bases and J shed 6 bases, with 12 bases lying between them.

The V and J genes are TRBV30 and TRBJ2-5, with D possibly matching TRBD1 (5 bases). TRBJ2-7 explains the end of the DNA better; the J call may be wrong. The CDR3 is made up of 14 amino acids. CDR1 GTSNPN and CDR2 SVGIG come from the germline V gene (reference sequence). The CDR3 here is CAWSWGYTTYEQYF. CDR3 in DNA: TGTGCCTGGAGTTGGGGCTACACCACCTACGAGCAGTACTTC.

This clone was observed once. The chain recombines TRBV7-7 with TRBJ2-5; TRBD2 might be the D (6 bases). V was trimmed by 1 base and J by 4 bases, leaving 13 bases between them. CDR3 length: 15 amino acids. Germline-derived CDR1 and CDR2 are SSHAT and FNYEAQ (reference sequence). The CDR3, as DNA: TGTGCCAGCAGCTTAGGAACCGGGAGCGGAGAGACCCAGTACTTC. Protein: CASSLGTGSGETQYF.

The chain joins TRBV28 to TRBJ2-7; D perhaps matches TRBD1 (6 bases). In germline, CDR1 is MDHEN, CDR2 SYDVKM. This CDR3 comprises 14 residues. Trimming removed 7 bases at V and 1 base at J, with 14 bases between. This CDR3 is CASNPTGFSYEQYF. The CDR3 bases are TGTGCCAGCAATCCGACAGGTTTTTCCTACGAGCAGTACTTC.

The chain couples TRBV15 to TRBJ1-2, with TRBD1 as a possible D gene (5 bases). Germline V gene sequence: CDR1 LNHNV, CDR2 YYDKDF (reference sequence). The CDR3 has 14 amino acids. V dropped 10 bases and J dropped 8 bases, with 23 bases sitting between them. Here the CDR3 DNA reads TGTGCCATCCCCTCACCCGGGGCAGCTCTCGGCTACACCTTC. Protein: CAIPSPGAALGYTF.

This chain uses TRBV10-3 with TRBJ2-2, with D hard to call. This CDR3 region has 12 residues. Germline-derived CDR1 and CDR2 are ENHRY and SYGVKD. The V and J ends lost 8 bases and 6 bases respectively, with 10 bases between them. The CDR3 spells CAIAKSAGELFF. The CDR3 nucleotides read TGTGCCATCGCGAAGAGCGCCGGGGAGCTGTTTTTT.

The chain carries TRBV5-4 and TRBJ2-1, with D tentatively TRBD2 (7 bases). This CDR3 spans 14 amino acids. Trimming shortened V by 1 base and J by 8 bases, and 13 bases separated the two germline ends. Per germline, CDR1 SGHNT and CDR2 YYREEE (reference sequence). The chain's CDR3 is CASSLWGGGYEQFF. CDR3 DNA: TGTGCCAGCAGCTTGTGGGGGGGCGGGTATGAGCAGTTCTTC.

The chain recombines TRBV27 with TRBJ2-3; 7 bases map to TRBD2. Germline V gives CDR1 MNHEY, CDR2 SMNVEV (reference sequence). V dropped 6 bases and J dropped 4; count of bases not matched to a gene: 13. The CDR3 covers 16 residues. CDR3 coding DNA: TGTGCCAGCAGCCCCATAATGGGGGGAGGGGCAGATACGCAGTATTTT. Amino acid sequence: CASSPIMGGGADTQYF.

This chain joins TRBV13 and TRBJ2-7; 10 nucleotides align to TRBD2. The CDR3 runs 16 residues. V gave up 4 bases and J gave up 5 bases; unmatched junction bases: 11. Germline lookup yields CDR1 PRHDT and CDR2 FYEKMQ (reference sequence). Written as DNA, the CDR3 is TGTGCCAGCAGCTCCATGATAGCGGGAGGCCGGGACGAGCAGTACTTC. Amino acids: CASSSMIAGGRDEQYF.

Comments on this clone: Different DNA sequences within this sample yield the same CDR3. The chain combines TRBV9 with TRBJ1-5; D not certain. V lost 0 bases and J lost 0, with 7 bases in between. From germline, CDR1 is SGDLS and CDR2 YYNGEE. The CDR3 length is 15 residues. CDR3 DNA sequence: TGTGCCAGCAGCGTAGAGGGAGGTAGCAATCAGCCCCAGCATTTT. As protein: CASSVEGGSNQPQHF.